These T cell receptor beta chains were read from a single sample in a study of cytotoxic CD8 clonotypes in ibrutinib-treated CLL. The table came from immunoSEQ multiplex PCR; TCRdb's copy has only in-frame clones and leaves some out. The data hold about 150,000 clones, with 70% to 80% observed a single time. The sample in question was PBMCs, obtained after 24 months of ibrutinib treatment. These receptors all stem from a human donor with chronic lymphocytic leukemia. Each CDR3 is given with its conserved first and last residue. The D gene is left open where the match is weak. Clone size appears in some rows only: once, few, many, or a class for an expanded clone.

13 | TRBJ1-1 | NA | NA | TRBV7-2 | CASSLGGLLEAFF | TGTGCCAGCAGCTTAGGAGGCCTACTTGAAGCTTTCTTT
11 | TRBJ2-7 | NA | NA | TRBV20-1 | CSGGASYEQYF | TGCAGTGGTGGCGCTTCCTACGAGCAGTACTTC
13 | TRBJ2-6 | NA | NA | TRBV27 | CASTGSGANVLTF | TGTGCCAGCACCGGCTCTGGGGCCAACGTCCTGACTTTC
14 | TRBJ1-2 | NA | TRBD1 | TRBV28 | CASTPPGTAYGYTF | TGTGCCAGCACCCCACCCGGGACAGCCTATGGCTACACCTTC
17 | TRBJ2-4 | NA | TRBD2 | TRBV4-2 | CASSQESGGGAYGIQYF | TGTGCCAGCAGCCAAGAGTCGGGAGGGGGGGCTTACGGCATTCAGTACTTC
14 | TRBJ2-7 | NA | NA | TRBV7-2 | CASSPQTDSYEQYF | TGTGCCAGCAGCCCCCAGACCGACTCCTACGAGCAGTACTTC
13 | TRBJ2-7 | NA | TRBD1 | TRBV30 | CAWGRDRLGEQYF | TGTGCCTGGGGTAGGGACAGATTGGGCGAGCAGTACTTC
11 | TRBJ2-3 | many | NA | TRBV7-2 | CASSLRGPQYF | TGTGCCAGCAGCTTACGGGGGCCGCAGTATTTT
16 | TRBJ1-1 | NA | NA | TRBV4-2 | CASSQQGTNPNTEAFF | TGTGCCAGCAGCCAGCAAGGGACAAACCCGAACACTGAAGCTTTCTTT
15 | TRBJ2-6 | NA | NA | TRBV7-3 | CATTRGGSGANVLTF | TGTGCCACCACCCGGGGCGGCTCTGGGGCCAACGTCCTGACTTTC
12 | TRBJ1-3 | NA | NA | TRBV28 | CASTLGGNTIYF | TGTGCCAGCACCCTGGGGGGAAACACCATATATTTT
15 | TRBJ2-7 | NA | NA | TRBV6-5 | CASSYARGTGSEQYF | TGTGCCAGCAGTTACGCCAGGGGTACTGGTTCCGAGCAGTACTTC
16 | TRBJ2-3 | NA | TRBD2 | TRBV28 | CASSWASGSGTDTQYF | TGTGCCAGCAGTTGGGCTAGCGGGAGCGGCACAGATACGCAGTATTTT
13 | TRBJ1-4 | NA | NA | TRBV28 | CASSPGTFGVMFF | TGTGCCAGCAGTCCAGGGACATTTGGGGTGATGTTTTTT
15 | TRBJ1-2 | NA | NA | TRBV6-6 | CASSYSGGKGYGYTF | TGTGCCAGCAGTTACTCGGGTGGGAAGGGCTATGGCTACACCTTC
14 | TRBJ2-1 | NA | TRBD2 | TRBV18 | CASSPLAGNNEQFF | TGTGCCAGCTCACCTCTAGCGGGAAACAATGAGCAGTTCTTC
14 | TRBJ1-6 | many | TRBD1 | TRBV5-6 | CASSLAGGNSPLHF | TGTGCCAGCAGCTTGGCAGGGGGTAATTCACCCCTCCACTTT
14 | TRBJ2-3 | NA | TRBD1 | TRBV11-2 | CASSPTGWADTQYF | TGTGCCAGCAGCCCGACAGGGTGGGCAGATACGCAGTATTTT
16 | TRBJ1-5 | few | NA | TRBV27 | CASSLWAGVSLGPQHF | TGTGCCAGCAGTTTATGGGCAGGGGTGAGCCTGGGGCCCCAGCATTTT
15 | TRBJ2-1 | NA | NA | TRBV4-3 | CASSRGASPYNEQFF | TGCGCCAGCAGCAGGGGGGCTAGCCCCTACAATGAGCAGTTCTTC
15 | TRBJ2-7 | NA | NA | TRBV6-5 | CASRPTGLDSYEQYF | TGTGCCAGCAGGCCCACAGGGTTGGACTCCTACGAGCAGTACTTC
13 | TRBJ2-3 | NA | NA | TRBV5-6 | CASSATSTDTQYF | TGTGCCAGCAGCGCCACAAGCACAGATACGCAGTATTTT
18 | TRBJ1-4 | NA | NA | TRBV7-9 | CASSLNLWGSLSGEKLFF | TGTGCCAGCAGCTTAAATCTTTGGGGTAGTCTTAGTGGCGAAAAACTGTTTTTT
15 | TRBJ1-5 | NA | NA | TRBV19 | CASSIQWGTNQPQHF | TGTGCCAGTAGTATACAGTGGGGGACCAATCAGCCCCAGCATTTT
14 | TRBJ2-2 | NA | NA | TRBV19 | CASSLRPGTGELFF | TGTGCCAGTAGTCTCCGTCCCGGCACCGGGGAGCTGTTTTTT
15 | TRBJ1-4 | few | TRBD1 | TRBV7-9 | CASSLEAGGNEKLFF | TGTGCCAGCAGCTTAGAGGCAGGGGGTAATGAAAAACTGTTTTTT
13 | TRBJ2-7 | NA | NA | TRBV11-1 | CASTSTRESEQYF | TGTGCCAGCACCTCGACCAGGGAGTCCGAGCAGTACTTC
13 | TRBJ2-7 | once | TRBD1 | TRBV29-1 | CSATGTEYYEQYF | TGCAGCGCAACCGGGACAGAGTACTACGAGCAGTACTTC
14 | TRBJ2-1 | NA | NA | TRBV6-5 | CASGRRGVYNEQFF | TGTGCCAGTGGGCGGAGGGGAGTCTACAATGAGCAGTTCTTC
13 | TRBJ1-2 | NA | NA | TRBV6-6 | CASSYGSPYGYTF | TGTGCCAGCAGTTATGGGTCTCCCTATGGCTACACCTTC
15 | TRBJ1-4 | NA | TRBD1 | TRBV28 | CASSPPGQGVGKLFF | TGTGCCAGCAGCCCCCCCGGACAGGGGGTTGGAAAACTGTTTTTT
14 | TRBJ1-2 | NA | TRBD1 | TRBV7-2 | CASSTGTGAVGYTF | TGTGCCAGCAGCACCGGGACAGGGGCCGTTGGCTACACCTTC
16 | TRBJ1-5 | NA | NA | TRBV4-3 | CASSQDPGHSNQPQHF | TGCGCCAGCAGCCAAGACCCCGGGCATAGCAATCAGCCCCAGCATTTT
13 | TRBJ2-7 | NA | NA | TRBV11-2 | CASSAQQGYEQYF | TGTGCCAGCAGCGCACAACAGGGCTACGAGCAGTACTTC
13 | TRBJ2-3 | NA | TRBD1 | TRBV29-1 | CSVGDRVTDTQYF | TGCAGCGTGGGGGACAGGGTGACAGATACGCAGTATTTT
13 | TRBJ1-1 | NA | NA | TRBV9 | CASSVRGNTEAFF | TGTGCCAGCAGCGTAAGAGGGAACACTGAAGCTTTCTTT